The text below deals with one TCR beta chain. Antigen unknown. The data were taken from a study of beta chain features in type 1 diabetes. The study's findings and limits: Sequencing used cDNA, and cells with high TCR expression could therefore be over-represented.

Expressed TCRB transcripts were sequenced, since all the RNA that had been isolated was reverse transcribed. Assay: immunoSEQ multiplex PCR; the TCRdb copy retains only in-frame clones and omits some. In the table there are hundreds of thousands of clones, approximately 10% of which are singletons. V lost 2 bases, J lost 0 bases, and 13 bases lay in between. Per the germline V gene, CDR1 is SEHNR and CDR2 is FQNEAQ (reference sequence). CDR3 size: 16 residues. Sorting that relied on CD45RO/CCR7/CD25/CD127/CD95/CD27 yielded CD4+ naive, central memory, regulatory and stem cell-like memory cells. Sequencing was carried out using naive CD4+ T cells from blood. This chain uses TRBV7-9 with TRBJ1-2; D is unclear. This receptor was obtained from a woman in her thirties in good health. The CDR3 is CASSLSVGRANYGYTF. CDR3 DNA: TGTGCCAGCAGCTTAAGTGTTGGGAGAGCTAACTATGGCTACACCTTC.